This TCR beta chain was identified in a study of T cells in tuberculosis. General study points: Active tuberculosis patients had shorter CDR3-alpha; the beta difference was nonsignificant. Cases with active tuberculosis were adults, while controls were adolescents. Smaller distances to GMM-specific TCRs suggested their expansion in active tuberculosis.

Tuberculin skin test and IGRA determined adolescents' latent tuberculosis status at entry. Sequencing was performed with immunoSEQ multiplex PCR; in TCRdb, only in-frame clones are kept and a portion is missing. This table holds some 31,000 clones, 90% to 95% found once. Trimming cost V 9 bases and J 5 bases; bases outside gene matches: 8. This CDR3 contains 14 residues. The germline CDR1 and CDR2 sequences are SGHVS and FQNEAQ. A note on this clone: Its antigen is unidentified.

Sequencing was carried out using PBMCs. This chain connects TRBV7-8 to TRBJ2-5; 11 bases fit TRBD2. The TCR was taken from a donor aged 5 to 30 with latent tuberculosis or without tuberculosis infection. The CDR3 region has the DNA TGTGCCAGTATAGCGGGAGGGCCTAGGGAGACCCAGTACTTC. It specifies CASIAGGPRETQYF.